The rows below give T cell receptor beta chains drawn from one sample of a study of blood T cells in healthy people across ages. TCRdb used MiXCR to reprocess the 5' RACE reads, holding one entry per CDR3 protein. The table lists roughly 800,000 distinct CDR3 sequences, 58% of them singletons. Sequencing was done on a sample of blood. These receptors all come from a man aged 25 to 40 in good health. The conserved cysteine and the conserved F or W are not part of the CDR3 here. The order of the fields is CDR3 protein, V gene.

ASSESTLHYEQY TRBV7-2
ASSPGQRNTGELF TRBV7-2
AWSVRADQPQH TRBV30
ASCARRVYNSPLH TRBV6-1
ASSFSLRSWETRY TRBV12-3/TRBV12-4
ASTPMAAQNYNEQF TRBV4-2
ASSENPDSGRSNEQF TRBV9
ASSQSFYDLDVRY TRBV4-2
AISSGTSPSRAWQY TRBV10-3
ASSPRDYYYEQY TRBV4-2
SASSFGETQY TRBV20-1
ASSVDGLSTDTQY TRBV9
ASSVTGTGELF TRBV12-3/TRBV12-4
SVARTYEQY TRBV29-1
ATSRDRGFSPLH TRBV15
ASSLEGPGYYGYT TRBV5-1
ASSPGTRRYEQY TRBV11-2
ASRDVGSRDEQY TRBV25-1
ASSLFSGTGLGETQY TRBV28
ASSTGPSSTDTQY TRBV6-1
ASSEAFGGSGYT TRBV5-1
ASSERRWQGNNEQF TRBV6-1
ASRPTSGWAEQF TRBV3-1
ASSQATGRTEAF TRBV4-1
STRDMVDEAF TRBV20-1
AIRTAGGTEAF TRBV10-3
ASSLSSQETQY TRBV7-3
ASSLGPGNQPQH TRBV12-3/TRBV12-4
ASSSRGGNYGYT TRBV6-1
ASSVGVVSYEQY TRBV9
ASSYRDGEAF TRBV6-2/TRBV6-3
ASSVGDNYEQY TRBV9
ASSQEGEMAIYEQY TRBV3-1
ASSYRSGTGDYEQY TRBV6-2/TRBV6-3
ASSLGVRPTGRHNEQF TRBV5-5
ASSLASASNEQY TRBV7-2
SAGMKGGTDTQY TRBV20-1
ASSSWATGQESTQY TRBV27
AAMDPGRSQETQY TRBV10-3
ASSYDGLRQGAYEQY TRBV6-2/TRBV6-3
ACSSGKGGELF TRBV27
ASSQKRRNEKLF TRBV5-6
SGESGSSLAQY TRBV29-1
ASSLGLGNNEQF TRBV7-2
ASSFTHNEQY TRBV12-3/TRBV12-4
ATSKTGQGGSPLH TRBV15
ASSPLTGTANSPLH TRBV7-2
ASRETGRAGDEQY TRBV12-3/TRBV12-4
ASSLVGLVADTQY TRBV7-2
ASSFEWTRRDYEQY TRBV28
ASSGQSGAGAEAF TRBV9
ASSPGQGGNQPQH TRBV18
ASTTQGAYYGYT TRBV7-9